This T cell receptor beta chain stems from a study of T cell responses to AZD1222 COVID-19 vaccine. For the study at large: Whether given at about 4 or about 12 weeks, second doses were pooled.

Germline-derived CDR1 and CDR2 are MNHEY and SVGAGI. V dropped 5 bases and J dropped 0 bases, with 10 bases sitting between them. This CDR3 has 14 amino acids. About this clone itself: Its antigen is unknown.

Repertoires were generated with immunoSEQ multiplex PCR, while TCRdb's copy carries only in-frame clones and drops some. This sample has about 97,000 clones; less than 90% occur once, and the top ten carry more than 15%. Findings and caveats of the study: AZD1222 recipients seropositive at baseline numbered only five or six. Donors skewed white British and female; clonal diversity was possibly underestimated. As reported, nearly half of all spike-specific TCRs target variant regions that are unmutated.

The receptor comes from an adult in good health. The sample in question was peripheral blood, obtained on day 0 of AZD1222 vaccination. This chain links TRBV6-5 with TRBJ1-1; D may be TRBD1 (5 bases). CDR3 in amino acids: CASSPQVLNTEAFF. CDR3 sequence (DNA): TGTGCCAGCAGTCCACAGGTACTGAACACTGAAGCTTTCTTT.